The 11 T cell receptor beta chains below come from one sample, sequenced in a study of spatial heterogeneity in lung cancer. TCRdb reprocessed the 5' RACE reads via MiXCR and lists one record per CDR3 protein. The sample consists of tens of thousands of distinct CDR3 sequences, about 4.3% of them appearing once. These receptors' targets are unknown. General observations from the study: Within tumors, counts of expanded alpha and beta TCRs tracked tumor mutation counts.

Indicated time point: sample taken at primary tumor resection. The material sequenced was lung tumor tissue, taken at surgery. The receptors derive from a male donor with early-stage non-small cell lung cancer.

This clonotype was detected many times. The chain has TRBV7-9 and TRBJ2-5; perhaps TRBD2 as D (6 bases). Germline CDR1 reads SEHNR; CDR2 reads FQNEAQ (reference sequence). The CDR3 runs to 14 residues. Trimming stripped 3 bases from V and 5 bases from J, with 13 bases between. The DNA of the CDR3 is TGTGCCAGCAGCTTGGGACTCCTAGGGGAGACCCAGTACTTC. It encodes CASSLGLLGETQYF.

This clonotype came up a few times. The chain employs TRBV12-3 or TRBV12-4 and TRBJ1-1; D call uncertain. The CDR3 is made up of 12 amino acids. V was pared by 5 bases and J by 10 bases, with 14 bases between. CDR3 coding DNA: TGTGCCAGCAGTCGGGCCGGGGTTGTAGCTTTCTTT. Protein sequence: CASSRAGVVAFF.

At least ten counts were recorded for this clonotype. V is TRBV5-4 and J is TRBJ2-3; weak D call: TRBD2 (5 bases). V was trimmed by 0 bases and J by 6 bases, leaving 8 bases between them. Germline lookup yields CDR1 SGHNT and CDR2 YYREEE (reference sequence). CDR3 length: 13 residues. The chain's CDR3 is CASSLAGYDTQYF. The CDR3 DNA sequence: TGTGCCAGCAGCTTGGCGGGGTATGATACGCAGTATTTT. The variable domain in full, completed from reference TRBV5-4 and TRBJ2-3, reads ETGVTQSPTHLIKTRGQQVTLRCSSQSGHNTVSWYQQALGQGPQFIFQYYREEENGRGNFPPRFSGLQFPNYSSELNVNALELDDSALYLCASSLAGYDTQYFGPGTRLTVL.

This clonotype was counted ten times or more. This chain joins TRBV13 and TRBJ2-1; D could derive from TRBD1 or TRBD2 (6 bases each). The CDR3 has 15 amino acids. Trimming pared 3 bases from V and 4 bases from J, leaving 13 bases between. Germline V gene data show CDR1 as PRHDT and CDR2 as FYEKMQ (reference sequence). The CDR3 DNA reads TGTGCCAGCAGCTTTCGGGGGCAGGGGTACAATGAGCAGTTCTTC. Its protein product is CASSFRGQGYNEQFF.

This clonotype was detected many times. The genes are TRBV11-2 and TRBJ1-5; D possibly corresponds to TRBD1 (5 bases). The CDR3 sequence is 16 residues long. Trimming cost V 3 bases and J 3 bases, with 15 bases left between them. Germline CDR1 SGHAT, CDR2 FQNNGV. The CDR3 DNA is TGTGCCAGCAGCTTCCTACAGGCGCCGACCAATCAGCCCCAGCATTTT. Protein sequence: CASSFLQAPTNQPQHF.

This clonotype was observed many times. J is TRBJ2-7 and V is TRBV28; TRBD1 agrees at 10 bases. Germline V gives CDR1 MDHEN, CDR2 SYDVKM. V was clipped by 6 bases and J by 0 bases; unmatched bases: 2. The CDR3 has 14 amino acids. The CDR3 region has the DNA TGTGCCAGCAGGGGGACAGGGGTCTCCTACGAGCAGTACTTC. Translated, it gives CASRGTGVSYEQYF.

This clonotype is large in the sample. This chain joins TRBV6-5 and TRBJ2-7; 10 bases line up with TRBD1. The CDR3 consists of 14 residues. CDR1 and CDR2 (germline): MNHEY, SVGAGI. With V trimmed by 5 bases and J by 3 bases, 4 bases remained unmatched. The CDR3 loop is CASSLRDRGYEQYF. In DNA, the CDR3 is TGTGCCAGCAGTCTGCGGGACAGGGGCTACGAGCAGTACTTC.

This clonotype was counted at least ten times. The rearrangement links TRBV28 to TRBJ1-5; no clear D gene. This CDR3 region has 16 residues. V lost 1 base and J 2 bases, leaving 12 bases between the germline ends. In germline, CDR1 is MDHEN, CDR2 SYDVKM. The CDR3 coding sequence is TGTGCCAGCAGTTTATTATCCGGGAGAGGCAATCAGCCCCAGCATTTT. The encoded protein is CASSLLSGRGNQPQHF.

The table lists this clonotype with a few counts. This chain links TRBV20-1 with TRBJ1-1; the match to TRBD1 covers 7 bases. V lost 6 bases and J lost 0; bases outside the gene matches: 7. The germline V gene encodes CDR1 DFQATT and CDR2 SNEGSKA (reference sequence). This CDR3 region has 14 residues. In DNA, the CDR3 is TGCAGTGCAACGACAGGGACTCTGAACACTGAAGCTTTCTTT. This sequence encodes CSATTGTLNTEAFF.

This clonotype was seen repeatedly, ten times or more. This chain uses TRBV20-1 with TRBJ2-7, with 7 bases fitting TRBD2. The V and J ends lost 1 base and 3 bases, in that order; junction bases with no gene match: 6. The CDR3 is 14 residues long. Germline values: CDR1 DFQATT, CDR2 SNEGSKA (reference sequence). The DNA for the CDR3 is TGCAGTGCTAGAGCCTCGCGGGAGCTCTACGAGCAGTACTTC. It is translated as CSARASRELYEQYF.

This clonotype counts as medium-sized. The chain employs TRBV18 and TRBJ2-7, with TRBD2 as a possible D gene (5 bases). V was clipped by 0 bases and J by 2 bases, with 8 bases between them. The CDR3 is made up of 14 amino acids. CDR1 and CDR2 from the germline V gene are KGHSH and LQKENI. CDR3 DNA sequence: TGTGCCAGCTCACCACCGTCCGGGACCTACGAGCAGTACTTC. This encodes CASSPPSGTYEQYF.